This T cell receptor (beta chain) was documented in a study of control samples from healthy donors and cancer patients. Method: immunoSEQ multiplex PCR; TCRdb's copy keeps in-frame clones and lacks some. The table includes fewer than 200,000 clones, around 93% detected once. Germline CDR1 is MNHEY and CDR2 is SVGAGI. The CDR3 contains 14 residues. Trimming cost V 10 bases and J 4 bases; bases outside gene matches: 9. Specimen: blood. This clonotype was sampled from a woman aged 60-75 years in good health. This rearrangement joins TRBV6-5 to TRBJ1-4; 7 bases align to TRBD1. CDR3 in amino acids: CATAGQESNEKLFF. CDR3 nucleotides: TGTGCCACCGCAGGACAGGAGAGTAATGAAAAACTGTTTTTT.